This T cell receptor (beta chain) emerged from a study of early T cells in non-severe SARS-CoV-2 infection. Each CDR3 protein gets one entry after TCRdb re-called the 5' RACE reads with MiXCR. The repertoire includes fewer than 100,000 distinct CDR3 sequences, about 16% of them detected once, and approximately 2.9% sits in the top ten. The CDR3 is made up of 14 amino acids. Trimming stripped 0 bases from V and 6 bases from J, with 11 bases between. The sequence was collected from an adult who was a healthcare worker with PCR-confirmed SARS-CoV-2 infection or an uninfected control (not recorded which). The chain recombines TRBV12-3 or TRBV12-4 with TRBJ1-2; D possibly corresponds to TRBD1 (5 bases). Sequenced sample: whole blood. This chain's CDR3 is CASSLAGGRDGYTF. For the CDR3, the DNA is TGTGCCAGCAGTTTAGCGGGGGGACGGGATGGCTACACCTTC.